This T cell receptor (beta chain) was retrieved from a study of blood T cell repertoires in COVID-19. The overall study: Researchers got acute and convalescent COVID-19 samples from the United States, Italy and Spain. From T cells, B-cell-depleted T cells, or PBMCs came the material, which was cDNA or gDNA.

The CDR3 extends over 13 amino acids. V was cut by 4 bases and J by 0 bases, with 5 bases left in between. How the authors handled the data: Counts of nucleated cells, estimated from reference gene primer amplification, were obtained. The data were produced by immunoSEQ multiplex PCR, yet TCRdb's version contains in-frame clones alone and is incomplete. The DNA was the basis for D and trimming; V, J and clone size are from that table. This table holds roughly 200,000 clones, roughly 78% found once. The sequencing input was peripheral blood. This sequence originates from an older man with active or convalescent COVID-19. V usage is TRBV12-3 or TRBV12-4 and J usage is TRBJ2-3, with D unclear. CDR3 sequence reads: CASSSTSTDTQYF. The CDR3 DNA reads TGTGCCAGCAGTTCTACTAGCACAGATACGCAGTATTTT.